This T cell receptor (beta chain) was retrieved from a study of T cells after yellow fever vaccination. TCR cDNA, made by 5'RACE template switching, carried an added universal primer site and UMIs. One entry per CDR3 protein results from TCRdb running MiXCR on the 5' RACE reads. The table includes about 350,000 distinct CDR3 sequences, 9.5% to 13% detected once. This clonotype was counted a few times. The antigen remains undetermined. Germline values: CDR1 DFQATT, CDR2 SNEGSKA (reference sequence). Trimming took 4 bases from V and 2 from J, leaving 5 bases between them. This CDR3 comprises 11 residues. Findings and caveats of the study: A faster peak, day 5 versus 15, was reached by the weaker secondary response. The booster response re-showed most primary clones: over 95% CD4, more than 70% CD8. Abundant bulk-population clonotypes could contaminate the FACS-sorted repertoires.

V is TRBV20-1 and J is TRBJ2-5; the D is unclear. The source was PBMCs, collected on the day of the first yellow fever vaccination. This clonotype was obtained from a man younger than 35 who received the YFV17D yellow fever vaccine. CDR3 region: CSAKRQETQYF. In nucleotides, the CDR3 is TGCAGTGCTAAACGGCAAGAGACCCAGTACTTC.